Below, 27 T cell receptor beta chains from the same sample are listed, as sequenced in a study of vaccination effects on CD4 cells after COVID-19. Their antigen targets remain unknown. TCRdb keeps only in-frame clones here, not all; method: immunoSEQ multiplex PCR. The repertoire holds tens of thousands of clones, 70% to 85% seen once, with 25% to 30% in the top ten. Peptide-pool stimulation followed by sequencing identified expanded antigen-specific CD4+ clonotypes in the ViraFEST assay. Culture proceeded for about 11 days, and CD4+ T cells were then isolated. Infection dated between March and December 2020, before the Alpha, Beta and Delta variants reached the United States. Sequenced material: CD4+ T cells from PBMCs cultured with a peptide pool, taken before COVID-19 vaccination. Receptor source: a human donor who had a prior SARS-CoV-2 infection.

The chain couples TRBV3-1 (or the pseudogene TRBV3-2) to TRBJ2-7, with TRBD2 matching 10 bases. Germline V gene sequence: CDR1 LGHDT, CDR2 YNNKEL (reference sequence). V lost 4 bases to trimming and J lost 6 bases; unmatched junction nucleotides: 12. The CDR3 is 16 amino acids. This CDR3 reads CASSPRSGTSESEQYF. The CDR3 nucleotides are TGTGCCAGCAGCCCCCGAAGCGGGACTAGCGAGTCCGAGCAGTACTTC.

The chain carries TRBV7-2 and TRBJ1-5; no definite D call. V lost 1 base and J 2 bases, leaving 12 bases between the germline ends. This CDR3 has 16 residues. CDR1 and CDR2 from the germline V gene are SGHTA and FQGNSA. The CDR3 loop reads CASSLGVVFGNQPQHF. The CDR3 nucleotides are TGTGCCAGCAGCTTAGGTGTGGTTTTCGGCAATCAGCCCCAGCATTTT.

Here the CDR3 DNA reads TGTGCCAGCAGTGAATCGCCAACTAATGAAAAACTGTTTTTT. Translating gives CASSESPTNEKLFF. This chain connects TRBV6-1 to TRBJ1-4; no clear D gene. The CDR3 is 14 amino acids. Trimming stripped 2 bases from V and 0 bases from J, with 4 bases between. Per germline, CDR1 MNHNS and CDR2 SASEGT.

The chain uses TRBV9 and TRBJ2-1, with TRBD1 as a possible D gene (6 bases). CDR1 is SGDLS, CDR2 YYNGEE, per germline. Trimming removed 5 bases at V and 2 bases at J, with 14 bases between. There are 15 residues in the CDR3. The CDR3 here is CASSTTGDTYNEQFF. DNA of the CDR3: TGTGCCAGCAGTACTACCGGGGACACCTACAATGAGCAGTTCTTC.

The chain employs TRBV27 and TRBJ2-3, with D tentatively TRBD1 or TRBD2 (5 bases each). The ends were cut back, 5 bases at V and 1 base at J, with 16 bases in the middle. Germline V CDR1 and CDR2: MNHEY, SMNVEV (reference sequence). The CDR3 length is 16 residues. This CDR3 reads CASSPEGLRRTDTQYF. CDR3 coding DNA: TGTGCCAGCAGTCCCGAGGGGCTTCGACGCACAGATACGCAGTATTTT.

This rearrangement joins TRBV5-6 to TRBJ2-1; D gene ambiguous. Trimming removed 0 bases from V and 5 bases from J, with 9 bases in between. This CDR3 has 14 residues. The germline V gene encodes CDR1 SGHDT and CDR2 YYEEEE. In DNA, the CDR3 is TGTGCCAGCAGCTTGGTGGTTTCGCACAATGAGCAGTTCTTC. The encoded protein is CASSLVVSHNEQFF.

The genes are TRBV7-8 and TRBJ2-3; D unresolved. Germline lookup yields CDR1 SGHVS and CDR2 FQNEAQ. V shed 3 bases and J shed 3 bases, with 10 bases lying between them. This CDR3 is 14 amino acids long. CDR3 nucleotides: TGTGCCAGCAGCTTCTGGGTAGCTACAGATACGCAGTATTTT. Protein sequence: CASSFWVATDTQYF.

The V call is TRBV30, the J call TRBJ1-2, with 7 nucleotides matching TRBD1. Trimming removed 3 bases from V and 4 bases from J; junction bases left unmatched: 2. The CDR3 is 12 residues long. Germline lookup yields CDR1 GTSNPN and CDR2 SVGIG (reference sequence). The CDR3: CAWRRQGYGYTF. CDR3 sequence (DNA): TGTGCCTGGAGAAGACAGGGCTATGGCTACACCTTC.

This chain uses TRBV18 with TRBJ2-2; TRBD1 aligns across 8 bases. Germline-derived CDR1 and CDR2 are KGHSH and LQKENI. The J segment lost 7 bases and the V segment lost 8 bases, leaving 6 bases of the junction unmatched. The CDR3 extends over 13 amino acids. The DNA of the CDR3 is TGTGCCAGCACCAAGACAGGGGACGGGGAGCTGTTTTTT. Translated: CASTKTGDGELFF.

This chain joins TRBV12-3 or TRBV12-4 and TRBJ2-1; TRBD1 or TRBD2 may be the D gene (5 bases each). The CDR3 runs 13 residues. V gave up 7 bases and J gave up 10 bases, with 17 bases separating them. The CDR3 region has the DNA TGTGCCAGCACGCCTGACGGGGCATCGGAGCAGTTCTTC. Its protein product is CASTPDGASEQFF.

J is TRBJ2-1 and V is TRBV5-1, with D perhaps TRBD2 (6 bases). The V gene lost 10 bases and the J gene lost 3 bases, with 17 bases spanning the gap. CDR3 length: 14 residues. Germline assignment: CDR1 SGHRS and CDR2 YFSETQ. The CDR3 loop reads CAAGLPGDYNEQFF. DNA for the CDR3: TGCGCCGCGGGACTCCCTGGGGACTACAATGAGCAGTTCTTC.

This chain connects TRBV11-2 to TRBJ2-5; possible D gene TRBD2, 6 bases. Germline lookup yields CDR1 SGHAT and CDR2 FQNNGV. This CDR3 contains 15 residues. The germline V and J ends were trimmed by 3 bases and 2 bases, with 13 bases remaining between them. In DNA form, the CDR3 reads TGTGCCAGCAGCTTTCACCGGGAGCATCAAGAGACCCAGTACTTC. This gives the protein CASSFHREHQETQYF.

This chain uses TRBV10-3 with TRBJ2-5; D possibly matches TRBD1 or TRBD2 (6 bases each). The germline V gene has CDR1 ENHRY and CDR2 SYGVKD. V was cut by 5 bases and J by 2 bases, with 15 bases left in between. This CDR3 is built from 15 residues. CDR3 DNA: TGTGCCATCAGTTCCAGTCTAGGGGGGCAAGAGACCCAGTACTTC. This translates into CAISSSLGGQETQYF.

The chain links TRBV6-2 or TRBV6-3 to TRBJ2-7; 7 positions agree with TRBD2. CDR3 size: 15 residues. The J segment lost 5 bases and the V segment lost 2 bases, leaving 9 bases of the junction unmatched. The V gene's germline CDR1 is MNHEY and CDR2 SVGEGT. In DNA, the CDR3 is TGTGCCAGCAGTTACCTTTTGGCGGGAGAGGACGAGCAGTACTTC. Encoded protein: CASSYLLAGEDEQYF.

The chain recombines TRBV5-1 with TRBJ2-1; 15 bases are shared with TRBD2. CDR1 is SGHRS and CDR2 is YFSETQ in the germline V gene. J lost 4 bases, V lost 4 bases, and 3 bases had no gene match. The CDR3 has 16 amino acids. The CDR3 loop reads CASSTGTSGGYNEQFF. The CDR3 coding sequence is TGCGCCAGCAGCACGGGGACTAGCGGGGGGTACAATGAGCAGTTCTTC.

The CDR3 DNA is TGTGCCAGCAGCAAGGGACTACCCAGATTAACCACAGATACGCAGTATTTT. Its translation: CASSKGLPRLTTDTQYF. This chain uses TRBV27 with TRBJ2-3, with 7 nucleotides matching TRBD2. Germline CDR1 and CDR2: MNHEY and SMNVEV (reference sequence). This CDR3 is 17 amino acids long. V lost 6 bases and J lost 2; bases outside the gene matches: 14.

The chain recombines TRBV2 with TRBJ2-5, with D uncertain. This CDR3 contains 14 residues. V was trimmed by 4 bases and J by 5 bases, leaving 14 bases between them. From germline, CDR1 is SNHLY and CDR2 FYNNEI. The CDR3 sequence: CASSVSYNGETQYF. For the CDR3, the DNA is TGTGCCAGCAGTGTGTCTTACAATGGGGAGACCCAGTACTTC.

This chain joins TRBV5-1 and TRBJ1-3, with D hard to call. This CDR3 comprises 14 residues. Germline V gene lookup returns CDR1 SGHRS and CDR2 YFSETQ. Trimming removed 0 bases from V and 3 bases from J, with 7 bases in between. CDR3 sequence reads: CASSLGGDGNTIYF. The CDR3 DNA sequence: TGCGCCAGCAGCTTGGGGGGAGATGGAAACACCATATATTTT.

In its sample, this clone is medium-sized. This chain links TRBV2 with TRBJ1-6; possibly TRBD1 for D (5 bases). Trimming removed 6 bases at V and 12 bases at J, with 18 bases between. Looked up from germline, CDR1 is SNHLY and CDR2 is FYNNEI. The CDR3 consists of 14 residues. Written as DNA, the CDR3 is TGTGCCAGCAGAGATACAGGAGGACTGCAACCCCTCCACTTT. Encoded protein: CASRDTGGLQPLHF.

The V call is TRBV20-1, the J call TRBJ2-7; the match to TRBD1 covers 7 bases. The junction had 9 bases not matched to a gene; V was cut back by 3 bases and J by 4 bases. Looked up from germline, CDR1 is DFQATT and CDR2 is SNEGSKA (reference sequence). There are 14 residues in the CDR3. DNA for the CDR3: TGCAGTGCTAGTGAACCGGGACAGACTTACGAGCAGTACTTC. Its translation is CSASEPGQTYEQYF.

The chain has TRBV7-2 and TRBJ2-3; D is possibly TRBD1 (5 bases). In germline, CDR1 is SGHTA, CDR2 FQGNSA. V shed 5 bases and J shed 1 base, with 13 bases lying between them. The CDR3 is 15 residues long. The DNA for the CDR3 is TGTGCCAGCAGCCCCCAGGGAATTGGCACAGATACGCAGTATTTT. Its translation: CASSPQGIGTDTQYF.

The rearrangement uses TRBV4-2 and TRBJ2-7, with D maybe TRBD2 (5 bases). CDR3 length: 15 amino acids. Trimming stripped 4 bases from V and 1 base from J, with 14 bases between. Per the germline V gene, CDR1 is LGHNA and CDR2 is YNFKEQ. The CDR3 DNA sequence: TGTGCCAGCAGCCCCACGAGGGTTGTATCCTACGAGCAGTACTTC. This codes for CASSPTRVVSYEQYF.

The rearrangement joins TRBV11-3 to TRBJ2-1; TRBD2 agrees at 11 bases. The junction had 9 bases not matched to a gene; V was cut back by 5 bases and J by 6 bases. The CDR3 extends over 16 amino acids. CDR1 is SGHNT, CDR2 YENEEA, per germline. The CDR3 spells CASSADSGRALNEQFF. The CDR3 DNA sequence: TGTGCCAGCAGCGCCGATAGCGGGAGGGCCCTCAATGAGCAGTTCTTC.

This chain links TRBV7-2 with TRBJ1-2; tentative D call: TRBD1 (5 bases). Germline V CDR1 and CDR2: SGHTA, FQGNSA. This CDR3 is built from 14 residues. Trimming took off 5 bases at V and 2 bases at J, with 12 bases between the two ends. Here the CDR3 DNA reads TGTGCCAGCAGCCCGTCAGGGTCCAACTATGGCTACACCTTC. Translation: CASSPSGSNYGYTF.

The chain couples TRBV18 to TRBJ1-1; possible D gene TRBD1, 6 bases. There are 15 residues in the CDR3. Per the germline V gene, CDR1 is KGHSH and CDR2 is LQKENI. V lost 3 bases, J lost 5 bases, and 16 bases lay in between. In DNA form, the CDR3 reads TGTGCCAGCTCACCCCAACAGGGCTCGGGGACTGAAGCTTTCTTT. It translates to CASSPQQGSGTEAFF.

V is TRBV28 and J is TRBJ1-2; a weak D match, TRBD1 (5 bases). Deletions cut 2 bases from V and 7 bases from J, with 11 bases between. Germline CDR1 is MDHEN and CDR2 is SYDVKM. This CDR3 is 13 amino acids long. The CDR3 nucleotides are TGTGCCAGCAGTTTAACAGGACCCTTTGGCTACACCTTC. This translates into CASSLTGPFGYTF.

This clone was detected a few times. The chain carries TRBV10-3 and TRBJ1-6; a weak D match, TRBD1 (5 bases). Per germline, CDR1 ENHRY and CDR2 SYGVKD. V was trimmed by 10 bases and J by 7 bases, leaving 14 bases between them. This CDR3 spans 13 amino acids. The CDR3 coding sequence is TGTGCCACCCGACAGTCTCTGAATTCACCCCTCCACTTT. This codes for CATRQSLNSPLHF.